These 23 T cell receptor beta chains were sequenced from one sample in a study of blood T cell repertoires in COVID-19. Profiling relied on immunoSEQ multiplex PCR, and the TCRdb table lists in-frame clones only, not all of them. The sample has 150,000 to 200,000 clones; under 95% are singletons. Sequencing was carried out using peripheral blood. The source of these receptors is a man aged 55 to 69 with active or convalescent COVID-19.

V and J are TRBV6-5 and TRBJ2-1; TRBD1 agrees at 11 bases. The CDR3 loop spans 15 amino acids. The ends lost 5 bases at V and 6 bases at J; junction bases unmatched: 6. The germline V gene encodes CDR1 MNHEY and CDR2 SVGAGI. The CDR3 here is CASSTGQGAFNEQFF. In DNA, the CDR3 is TGTGCCAGCAGTACAGGACAGGGGGCATTCAATGAGCAGTTCTTC.

This rearrangement joins TRBV2 to TRBJ1-1, with D maybe TRBD1 (5 bases). Trimming took 6 bases from V and 4 from J, leaving 9 bases between them. The CDR3 totals 12 residues. Germline assignment: CDR1 SNHLY and CDR2 FYNNEI. CDR3 amino acids: CASRFRATEAFF. The CDR3 nucleotides are TGTGCCAGCAGGTTCAGGGCCACTGAAGCTTTCTTT.

The chain joins TRBV19 to TRBJ2-2; weak D call: TRBD2 (6 bases). CDR1 is LNHDA and CDR2 is SQIVND in the germline V gene (reference sequence). The ends were cut back, 8 bases at V and 1 base at J, with 17 bases in the middle. This CDR3 comprises 16 residues. In nucleotides, the CDR3 is TGTGCCAGTGAGGGTTCTAGCGTACGGAACACCGGGGAGCTGTTTTTT. This translates into CASEGSSVRNTGELFF.

The chain couples TRBV2 to TRBJ1-1; TRBD1 matches 8 bases. V shed 5 bases, J shed 2 bases, and the junction held 4 bases outside the gene matches. The CDR3 sequence is 14 residues long. The germline CDR1 and CDR2 sequences are SNHLY and FYNNEI. CDR3: CASSPGQVNTEAFF. The CDR3 DNA is TGTGCCAGCAGTCCGGGACAGGTAAACACTGAAGCTTTCTTT.

The chain is built from TRBV11-3 and TRBJ2-1, with TRBD2 matching 12 bases. The germline gives CDR1 SGHNT, CDR2 YENEEA. There are 15 residues in the CDR3. The ends lost 3 bases at V and 7 bases at J; junction bases unmatched: 4. CDR3 sequence (DNA): TGTGCCAGCAGCTTCGGACTAGCGGGATCAAATGAGCAGTTCTTC. The encoded protein is CASSFGLAGSNEQFF. Full variable domain (missing parts from reference TRBV11-3 and TRBJ2-1): EAGVVQSPRYKIIEKKQPVAFWCNPISGHNTLYWYLQNLGQGPELLIRYENEEAVDDSQLPKDRFSAERLKGVDSTLKIQPAELGDSAVYLCASSFGLAGSNEQFFGPGTRLTVL.

A single count supports this clone. This specimen includes other DNA sequences encoding the same CDR3. The chain recombines TRBV5-1 with TRBJ1-3, with TRBD1 as a possible D gene (5 bases). The germline V gene encodes CDR1 SGHRS and CDR2 YFSETQ. The CDR3 runs 15 residues. Trimming shortened V by 2 bases and J by 1 base, and 10 bases separated the two germline ends. The CDR3 region has the DNA TGCGCCAGCAGCTTAGACCAGGGATCTGGAAACACCATATATTTT. This codes for CASSLDQGSGNTIYF.

In nucleotides, the CDR3 is TGTGCCAGCAGCTTAGACTCCACCGGGGAGCTGTTTTTT. This encodes CASSLDSTGELFF. The rearrangement joins TRBV7-7 to TRBJ2-2; D call uncertain. V was pared by 1 base and J by 4 bases, with 4 bases between. The CDR3 runs 13 residues. Germline loops: CDR1 SSHAT, CDR2 FNYEAQ (reference sequence). Full variable domain (missing parts from reference TRBV7-7 and TRBJ2-2): GAGVSQSPRYKVTKRGQDVTLRCDPISSHATLYWYQQALGQGPEFLTYFNYEAQPDKSGLPSDRFSAERPEGSISTLTIQRTEQRDSAMYRCASSLDSTGELFFGEGSRLTVL.

The gene calls are TRBV5-1 and TRBJ2-7; 9 positions match TRBD2. Looked up from germline, CDR1 is SGHRS and CDR2 is YFSETQ. V was pared by 0 bases and J by 3 bases, with 7 bases of the junction left unmatched. This CDR3 is 16 amino acids long. CDR3 DNA: TGCGCCAGCAGCTTGGGCCCTAGCGGGGTCTACTACGAGCAGTACTTC. Residues: CASSLGPSGVYYEQYF. The entire variable domain, with the rest obtained from reference TRBV5-1 and TRBJ2-7, is as follows: KAGVTQTPRYLIKTRGQQVTLSCSPISGHRSVSWYQQTPGQGLQFLFEYFSETQRNKGNFPGRFSGRQFSNSRSEMNVSTLELGDSALYLCASSLGPSGVYYEQYFGPGTRLTVT.

The gene calls are TRBV28 and TRBJ1-2; D gene ambiguous. Trimming took 10 bases from V and 2 from J, leaving 14 bases between them. Looked up from germline, CDR1 is MDHEN and CDR2 is SYDVKM. CDR3 size: 13 residues. CDR3 protein: CAIGGSGNYGYTF. In DNA, the CDR3 is TGTGCCATCGGAGGGTCGGGGAACTATGGCTACACCTTC.

The genes are TRBV3-1 (or the pseudogene TRBV3-2) and TRBJ1-2; D may be TRBD1 (5 bases). The germline gives CDR1 LGHDT, CDR2 YNNKEL (reference sequence). V lost 4 bases and J 1 base, leaving 10 bases between the germline ends. This CDR3 comprises 14 residues. Here the CDR3 DNA reads TGTGCCAGCAGCCCCCGGACACATAACTATGGCTACACCTTC. Translating it yields CASSPRTHNYGYTF.

The chain employs TRBV18 and TRBJ2-3; D not resolved. CDR3 size: 11 residues. Germline V gives CDR1 KGHSH, CDR2 LQKENI. V lost 3 bases and J lost 6, with 4 bases in between. CDR3 sequence reads: CASSPRDTQYF. CDR3 DNA: TGTGCCAGCTCACCCCGGGATACGCAGTATTTT.

The rearrangement links TRBV7-9 to TRBJ1-1; D unresolved. The CDR3 extends over 14 amino acids. V was clipped by 1 base and J by 1 base, with 7 bases between them. Germline-derived CDR1 and CDR2 are SEHNR and FQNEAQ (reference sequence). This chain's CDR3 is CASSLGAPNTEAFF. The CDR3 nucleotides are TGTGCCAGCAGCTTAGGGGCCCCGAACACTGAAGCTTTCTTT.

This clone has just a few counts. The rearrangement joins TRBV28 to TRBJ2-1, with D maybe TRBD1 (5 bases). The CDR3 spans 15 residues. Germline CDR1 is MDHEN and CDR2 is SYDVKM. V lost 2 bases to trimming and J lost 0 bases, with 8 bases between them. The CDR3 DNA sequence: TGTGCCAGCAGTTTAAGGGGCTCCTCCTACAATGAGCAGTTCTTC. Translated: CASSLRGSSYNEQFF.

On this clone: A read error may produce the germline difference seen at one junction end. The rearrangement uses TRBV5-6 and TRBJ1-5, with D perhaps TRBD1 (5 bases). Germline V CDR1 and CDR2: SGHDT, YYEEEE. The CDR3 totals 16 residues. CDR3 DNA: TGTGCCAGCAGTTTGGCAGCAGGGACTAGGGATCAGCCCCAGCATTTT. It codes for CASSLAAGTRDQPQHF.

CDR3 loop: CASSEGSTSGGGEQFF. The DNA of the CDR3 is TGTGCCAGCAGCGAAGGGTCGACTAGCGGGGGGGGTGAGCAGTTCTTC. This chain connects TRBV3-1 (or the pseudogene TRBV3-2) to TRBJ2-1; 14 bases are a match to TRBD2. The length of the CDR3 is 16 residues. With V trimmed by 5 bases and J by 9 bases, 9 bases remained unmatched. Germline CDR1 reads LGHDT; CDR2 reads YNNKEL (reference sequence).

CDR3: CASSRGGHSNTGELFF. The DNA of the CDR3 is TGTGCCAGCAGCAGGGGGGGACATTCGAACACCGGGGAGCTGTTTTTT. This rearrangement joins TRBV5-4 to TRBJ2-2; possible D gene TRBD2, 7 bases. Germline CDR1 and CDR2: SGHNT and YYREEE (reference sequence). The CDR3 is 16 amino acids. V shed 4 bases and J shed 0 bases, with 13 bases lying between them.

The chain has TRBV19 and TRBJ2-5; D might be TRBD1 (6 bases). V was cut by 0 bases and J by 3 bases, with 8 bases left in between. Germline V gene sequence: CDR1 LNHDA, CDR2 SQIVND (reference sequence). CDR3 size: 14 residues. The CDR3 bases are TGTGCCAGTAGTATAGAGACAGGAAAAGAGACCCAGTACTTC. Translated, it gives CASSIETGKETQYF.

The CDR3: CASTAQGQRPNQPQHF. CDR3 coding DNA: TGTGCCAGCACCGCCCAGGGGCAGAGGCCCAATCAGCCCCAGCATTTT. The chain combines TRBV7-8 with TRBJ1-5; weak D call: TRBD1 (6 bases). V was trimmed by 7 bases and J by 3 bases, leaving 19 bases between them. This CDR3 is 16 amino acids long. Looked up from germline, CDR1 is SGHVS and CDR2 is FQNEAQ.

The genes are TRBV6-5 and TRBJ1-3; D is uncertain. V was cut by 5 bases and J by 4 bases, with 15 bases left in between. The CDR3 runs 15 residues. Germline CDR1 is MNHEY and CDR2 is SVGAGI. This chain's CDR3 is CASSLRPQGGNTIYF. CDR3 DNA sequence: TGTGCCAGCAGTCTCAGGCCTCAAGGCGGAAACACCATATATTTT.

V and J are TRBV29-1 and TRBJ2-7, with TRBD2 matching 7 bases. This CDR3 has 17 amino acids. CDR1 is SQVTM, CDR2 ANQGSEA, per germline. V was clipped by 0 bases and J by 3 bases; unmatched bases: 14. The CDR3: CSVEDISGSRENYEQYF. The DNA of the CDR3 is TGCAGCGTTGAAGATATTAGTGGCTCGCGGGAGAACTACGAGCAGTACTTC.

This chain uses TRBV29-1 with TRBJ2-2, with 7 nucleotides matching TRBD1. The CDR3 is made up of 14 amino acids. In germline, CDR1 is SQVTM, CDR2 ANQGSEA. V was pared by 6 bases and J by 0 bases, with 4 bases of the junction left unmatched. The CDR3: CSVPGQTNTGELFF. CDR3 DNA sequence: TGCAGCGTCCCGGGACAGACGAACACCGGGGAGCTGTTTTTT.

The V gene is TRBV9, the J gene TRBJ1-2; 10 bases fit TRBD1. This CDR3 has 14 residues. Losses at the gene ends were 3 bases for V and 6 bases for J; bases not matched to a gene: 5. Germline loops: CDR1 SGDLS, CDR2 YYNGEE. The CDR3 DNA reads as TGTGCCAGCAGCGCCGGGACAGGGGTTCATGGCTACACCTTC. This sequence encodes CASSAGTGVHGYTF.

The chain is built from TRBV5-1 and TRBJ2-1; possibly TRBD1 for D (6 bases). V was cut by 2 bases and J by 3 bases, with 12 bases left in between. Looked up from germline, CDR1 is SGHRS and CDR2 is YFSETQ. The CDR3 consists of 15 residues. The CDR3 sequence: CASSLRTVRYNEQFF. CDR3 in DNA: TGCGCCAGCAGCTTACGGACAGTTCGCTACAATGAGCAGTTCTTC. The full variable domain, rest sourced from reference TRBV5-1 and TRBJ2-1, is KAGVTQTPRYLIKTRGQQVTLSCSPISGHRSVSWYQQTPGQGLQFLFEYFSETQRNKGNFPGRFSGRQFSNSRSEMNVSTLELGDSALYLCASSLRTVRYNEQFFGPGTRLTVL.